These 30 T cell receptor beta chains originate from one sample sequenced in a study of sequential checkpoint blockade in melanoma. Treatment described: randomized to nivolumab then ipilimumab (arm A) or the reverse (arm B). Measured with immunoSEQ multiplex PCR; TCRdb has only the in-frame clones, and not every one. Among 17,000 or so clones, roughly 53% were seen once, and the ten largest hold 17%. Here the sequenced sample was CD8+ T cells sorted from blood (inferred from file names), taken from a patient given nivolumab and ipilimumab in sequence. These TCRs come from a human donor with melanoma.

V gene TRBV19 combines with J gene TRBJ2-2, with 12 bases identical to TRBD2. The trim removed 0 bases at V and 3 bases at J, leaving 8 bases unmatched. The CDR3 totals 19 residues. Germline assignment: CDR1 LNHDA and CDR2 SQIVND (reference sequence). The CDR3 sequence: CASSIDSSGRAPYTGELFF. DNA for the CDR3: TGTGCCAGTAGTATAGATTCTAGCGGGAGGGCCCCGTACACCGGGGAGCTGTTTTTT.

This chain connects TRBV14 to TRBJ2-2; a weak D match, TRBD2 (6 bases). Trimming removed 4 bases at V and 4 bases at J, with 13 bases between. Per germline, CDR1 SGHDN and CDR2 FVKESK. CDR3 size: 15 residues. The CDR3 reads CASSLYSGRTGELFF. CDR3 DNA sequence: TGTGCCAGCAGCCTGTATAGCGGACGCACCGGGGAGCTGTTTTTT.

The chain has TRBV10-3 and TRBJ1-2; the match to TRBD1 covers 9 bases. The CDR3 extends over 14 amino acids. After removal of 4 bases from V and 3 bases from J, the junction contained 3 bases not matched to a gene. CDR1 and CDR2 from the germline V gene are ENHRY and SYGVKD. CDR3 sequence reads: CAISGTGVDYGYTF. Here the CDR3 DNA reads TGTGCCATCAGTGGGACAGGGGTCGACTATGGCTACACCTTC.

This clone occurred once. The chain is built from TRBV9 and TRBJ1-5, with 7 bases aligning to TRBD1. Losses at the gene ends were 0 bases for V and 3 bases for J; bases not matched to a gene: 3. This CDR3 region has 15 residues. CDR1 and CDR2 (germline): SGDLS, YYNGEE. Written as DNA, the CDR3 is TGTGCCAGCAGCGTAGGGGACAGTCTCAATCAGCCCCAGCATTTT. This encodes CASSVGDSLNQPQHF.

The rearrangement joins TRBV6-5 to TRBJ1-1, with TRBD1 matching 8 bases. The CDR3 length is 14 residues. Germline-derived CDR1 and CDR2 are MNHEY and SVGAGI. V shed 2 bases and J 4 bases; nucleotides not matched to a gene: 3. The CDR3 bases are TGTGCCAGCAGTTACATACAGGGGGTCACTGAAGCTTTCTTT. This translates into CASSYIQGVTEAFF.

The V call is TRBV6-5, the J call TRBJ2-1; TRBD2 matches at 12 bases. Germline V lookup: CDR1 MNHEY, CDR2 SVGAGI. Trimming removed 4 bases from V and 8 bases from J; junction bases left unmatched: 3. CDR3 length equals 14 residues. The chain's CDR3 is CASSSSGRAYEQFF. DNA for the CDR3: TGTGCCAGCAGTTCTAGCGGGAGGGCCTATGAGCAGTTCTTC.

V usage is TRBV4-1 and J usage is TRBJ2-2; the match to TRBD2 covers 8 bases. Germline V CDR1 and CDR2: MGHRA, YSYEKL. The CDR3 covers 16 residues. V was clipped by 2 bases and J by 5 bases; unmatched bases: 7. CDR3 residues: CASSQRGLGSTGELFF. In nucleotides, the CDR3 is TGCGCCAGCAGCCAACGGGGACTAGGGAGTACCGGGGAGCTGTTTTTT.

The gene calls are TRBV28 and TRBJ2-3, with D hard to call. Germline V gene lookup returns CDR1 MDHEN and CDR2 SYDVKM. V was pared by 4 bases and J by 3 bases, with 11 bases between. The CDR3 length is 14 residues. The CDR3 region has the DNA TGTGCCAGCAGTTCCCTAGACGGTACAGATACGCAGTATTTT. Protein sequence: CASSSLDGTDTQYF.

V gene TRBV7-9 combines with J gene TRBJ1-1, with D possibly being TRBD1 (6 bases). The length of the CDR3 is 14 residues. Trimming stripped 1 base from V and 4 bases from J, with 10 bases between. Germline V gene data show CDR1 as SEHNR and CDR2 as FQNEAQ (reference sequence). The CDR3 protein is CASSLDAGVTEAFF. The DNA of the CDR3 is TGTGCCAGCAGCTTAGACGCAGGGGTCACTGAAGCTTTCTTT.

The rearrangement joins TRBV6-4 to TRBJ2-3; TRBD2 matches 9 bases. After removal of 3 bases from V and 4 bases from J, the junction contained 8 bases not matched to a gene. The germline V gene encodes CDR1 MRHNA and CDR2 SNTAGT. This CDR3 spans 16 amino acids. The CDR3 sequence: CASSESAGGGADTQYF. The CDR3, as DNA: TGTGCCAGCAGTGAATCAGCGGGGGGTGGAGCAGATACGCAGTATTTT.

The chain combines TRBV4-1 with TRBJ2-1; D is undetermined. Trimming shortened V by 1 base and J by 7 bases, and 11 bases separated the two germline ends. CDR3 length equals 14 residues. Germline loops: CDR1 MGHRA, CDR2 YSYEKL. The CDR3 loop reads CASSQVPGSNEQFF. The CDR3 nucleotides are TGCGCCAGCAGCCAAGTCCCAGGATCGAATGAGCAGTTCTTC.

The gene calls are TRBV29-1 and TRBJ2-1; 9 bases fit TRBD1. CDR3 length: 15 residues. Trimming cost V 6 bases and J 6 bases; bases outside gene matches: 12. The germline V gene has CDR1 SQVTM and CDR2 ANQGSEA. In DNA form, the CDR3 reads TGCAGCGTCGAAACGCCGACAGGGGGTGGCAATGAGCAGTTCTTC. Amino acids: CSVETPTGGGNEQFF.

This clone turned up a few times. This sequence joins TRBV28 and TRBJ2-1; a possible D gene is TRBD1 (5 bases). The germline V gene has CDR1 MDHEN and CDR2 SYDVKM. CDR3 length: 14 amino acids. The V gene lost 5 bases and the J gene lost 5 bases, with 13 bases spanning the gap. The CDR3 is CASSNQGKDNEQFF. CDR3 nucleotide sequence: TGTGCCAGCAGTAATCAGGGTAAGGACAATGAGCAGTTCTTC.

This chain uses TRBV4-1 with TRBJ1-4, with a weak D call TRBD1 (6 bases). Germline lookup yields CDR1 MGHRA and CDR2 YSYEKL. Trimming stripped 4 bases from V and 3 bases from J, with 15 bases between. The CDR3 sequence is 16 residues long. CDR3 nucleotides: TGCGCCAGCAGCCCGCCCCAGAACAGGGCTAATGAAAAACTGTTTTTT. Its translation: CASSPPQNRANEKLFF.

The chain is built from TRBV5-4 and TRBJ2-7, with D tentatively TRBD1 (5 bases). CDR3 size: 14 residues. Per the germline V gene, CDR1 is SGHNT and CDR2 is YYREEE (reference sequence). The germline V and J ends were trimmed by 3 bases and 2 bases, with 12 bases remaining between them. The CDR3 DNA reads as TGTGCCAGCAGCTCAGGGATGTGGCCCTACGAGCAGTACTTC. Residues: CASSSGMWPYEQYF.

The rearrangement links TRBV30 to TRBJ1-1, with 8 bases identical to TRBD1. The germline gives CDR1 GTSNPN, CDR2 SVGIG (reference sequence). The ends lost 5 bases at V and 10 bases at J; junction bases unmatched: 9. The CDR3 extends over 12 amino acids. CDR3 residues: CAWEDPGTGAFF. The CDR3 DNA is TGTGCCTGGGAAGATCCCGGGACAGGAGCTTTCTTT.

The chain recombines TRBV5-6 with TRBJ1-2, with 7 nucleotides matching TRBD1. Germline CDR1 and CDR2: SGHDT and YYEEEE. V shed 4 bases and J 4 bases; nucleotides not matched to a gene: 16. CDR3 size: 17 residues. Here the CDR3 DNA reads TGTGCCAGCAGCCGGGGACAGTTCGGGCCCACTAGCTATGGCTACACCTTC. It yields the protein CASSRGQFGPTSYGYTF.

CDR3 DNA: TGTGCCGCGGGCAACACTGAAGCTTTCTTT. Its protein product is CAAGNTEAFF. The rearrangement uses TRBV7-9 and TRBJ1-1; the D is unclear. Germline lookup yields CDR1 SEHNR and CDR2 FQNEAQ (reference sequence). The CDR3 is 10 amino acids. V lost 11 bases and J lost 2, with 6 bases in between.

The CDR3 is CASKDPGAYEQYF. The CDR3, as DNA: TGTGCCAGCAAGGACCCCGGGGCCTACGAGCAGTACTTC. V gene TRBV27 combines with J gene TRBJ2-7; D possibly corresponds to TRBD2 (5 bases). There are 13 residues in the CDR3. The germline V and J ends were trimmed by 7 bases and 2 bases, with 12 bases remaining between them. Germline values: CDR1 MNHEY, CDR2 SMNVEV (reference sequence).

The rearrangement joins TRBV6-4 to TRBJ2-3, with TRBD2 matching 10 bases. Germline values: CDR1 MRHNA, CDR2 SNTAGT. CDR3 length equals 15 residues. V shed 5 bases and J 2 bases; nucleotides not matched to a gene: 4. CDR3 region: CASSYSGGATDTQYF. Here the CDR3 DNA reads TGTGCCAGCAGTTACAGCGGGGGGGCCACAGATACGCAGTATTTT.

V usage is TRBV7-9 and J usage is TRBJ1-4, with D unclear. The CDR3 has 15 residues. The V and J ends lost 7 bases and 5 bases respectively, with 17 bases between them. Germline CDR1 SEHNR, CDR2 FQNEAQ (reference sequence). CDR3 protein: CASTHPVPPNEKLFF. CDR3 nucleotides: TGTGCCAGCACCCACCCGGTACCGCCAAATGAAAAACTGTTTTTT.

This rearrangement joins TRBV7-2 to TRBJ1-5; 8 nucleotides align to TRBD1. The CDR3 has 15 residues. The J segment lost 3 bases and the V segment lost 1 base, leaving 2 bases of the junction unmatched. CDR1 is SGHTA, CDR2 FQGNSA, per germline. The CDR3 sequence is CASSLVGQDNQPQHF. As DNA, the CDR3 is TGTGCCAGCAGCTTAGTGGGACAGGACAATCAGCCCCAGCATTTT.

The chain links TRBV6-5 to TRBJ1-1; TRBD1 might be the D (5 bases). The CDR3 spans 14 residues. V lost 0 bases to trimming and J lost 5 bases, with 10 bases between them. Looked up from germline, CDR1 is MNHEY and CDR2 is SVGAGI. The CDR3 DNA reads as TGTGCCAGCAGTTACTCACAGGTAGGGACTGAAGCTTTCTTT. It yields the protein CASSYSQVGTEAFF.

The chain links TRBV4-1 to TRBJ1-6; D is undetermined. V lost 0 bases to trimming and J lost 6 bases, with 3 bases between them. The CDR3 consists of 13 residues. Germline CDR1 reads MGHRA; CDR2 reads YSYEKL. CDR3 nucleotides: TGCGCCAGCAGCCAAGACAGTAATTCACCCCTCCACTTT. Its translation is CASSQDSNSPLHF.

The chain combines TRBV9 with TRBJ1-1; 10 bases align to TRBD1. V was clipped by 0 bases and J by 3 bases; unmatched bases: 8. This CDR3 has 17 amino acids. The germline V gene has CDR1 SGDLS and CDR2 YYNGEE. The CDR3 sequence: CASSVVTGGTGDTEAFF. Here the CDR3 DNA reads TGTGCCAGCAGCGTAGTAACGGGAGGGACAGGGGACACTGAAGCTTTCTTT.

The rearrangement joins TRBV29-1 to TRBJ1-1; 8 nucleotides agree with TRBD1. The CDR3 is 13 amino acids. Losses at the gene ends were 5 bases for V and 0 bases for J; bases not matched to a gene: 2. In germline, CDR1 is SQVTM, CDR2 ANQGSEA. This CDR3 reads CSVTGGVNTEAFF. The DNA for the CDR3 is TGCAGCGTTACAGGGGGGGTGAACACTGAAGCTTTCTTT.

The CDR3 sequence is CASSESVFGLAGDHYNEQFF. CDR3 coding DNA: TGTGCCAGCAGTGAGTCGGTTTTCGGACTAGCGGGGGACCACTACAATGAGCAGTTCTTC. V usage is TRBV2 and J usage is TRBJ2-1; TRBD2 matches at 13 bases. This CDR3 region has 20 residues. Germline V gives CDR1 SNHLY, CDR2 FYNNEI. The V segment lost 3 bases and the J segment 3 bases; nucleotides outside the gene matches: 14.

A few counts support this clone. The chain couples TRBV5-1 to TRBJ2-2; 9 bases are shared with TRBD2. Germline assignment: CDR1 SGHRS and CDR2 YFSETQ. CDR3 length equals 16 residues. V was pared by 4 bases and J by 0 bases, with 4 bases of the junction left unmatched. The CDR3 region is CASSHASGANTGELFF. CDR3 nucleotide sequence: TGCGCCAGCAGCCATGCTAGCGGGGCGAACACCGGGGAGCTGTTTTTT.

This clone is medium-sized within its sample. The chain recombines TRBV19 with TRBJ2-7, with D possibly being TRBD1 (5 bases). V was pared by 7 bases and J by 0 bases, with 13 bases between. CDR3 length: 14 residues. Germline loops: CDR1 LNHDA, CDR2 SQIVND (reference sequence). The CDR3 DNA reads TGTGCCAGTAAGACTTCAGGGATCTCCTACGAGCAGTACTTC. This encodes CASKTSGISYEQYF.

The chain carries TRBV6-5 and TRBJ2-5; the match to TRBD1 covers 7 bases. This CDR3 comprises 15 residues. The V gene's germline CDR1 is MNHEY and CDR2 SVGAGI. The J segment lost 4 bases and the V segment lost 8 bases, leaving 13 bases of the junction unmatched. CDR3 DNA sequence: TGTGCCAGCGGCCCAGCAGGGGGAAGTGGAGAGACCCAGTACTTC. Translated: CASGPAGGSGETQYF.